The clone carrying this TCR beta chain appeared a single time. The antigen is undetermined. In the PCR, 60 Vbeta and 13 Jbeta primers were used. Clones were sequenced by immunoSEQ multiplex PCR, and TCRdb holds only the in-frame ones, with some missing. This sample has over 150,000 clones; 84% occur once, and the top ten carry 0.38%. The CDR3 spans 13 residues. Deletions cut 2 bases from V and 7 bases from J, with 11 bases between. Per the germline V gene, CDR1 is MNHNY and CDR2 is SVGAGI (reference sequence). This sample is part of a study of cytomegalovirus exposure and HLA in healthy donors. Study results and caveats: Relative to equally common others, HLA-associated TCR beta chains showed greater clonal expansion in a later analysis. Productive status was seen about 90% or about 30% of the time for most TCR beta V segments in an earlier analysis. Rarity characterized most TCR sequences, yet some public TCRs appeared in many donors.

This sequence was found in a boy younger than 10 in good health and CMV-seronegative. What was sequenced was PBMCs. The rearrangement links TRBV6-6 to TRBJ1-1; a possible D gene is TRBD1 (5 bases). The CDR3 here is CASSYKGLGEAFF. The CDR3 nucleotides read TGTGCCAGCAGTTACAAGGGGCTCGGTGAAGCTTTCTTT.